Frequency places the clone carrying this TCR beta chain as large. Its specificity is unknown. TRB was amplified from around 0.25 ug of peripheral blood genomic DNA per sample. Germline V gene sequence: CDR1 MNHEY, CDR2 SVGAGI. This CDR3 region has 14 residues. One tube held mixed TRB-A and TRB-B primer pools for touch-down PCR. TCRdb reworked the multiplex PCR reads into one entry per CDR3 protein, no DNA. The sample holds 550 to 750 distinct CDR3 sequences. These data belong to a study of T cell clusters in autoimmune cytopenias. Findings of the study overall: Primary autoimmune cytopenia patients appeared to lack physiological T cell clusters present in healthy donors.

These data also formed part of another study, on T cell repertoires in aging, cancer and after chemotherapy. As reported in that work: Age-matched healthy donors had significantly more diverse, less clonal blood TCR repertoires than untreated cancer patients.

What was sequenced was peripheral blood. J is TRBJ2-5 and V is TRBV6-5; TCRdb selects TRBD1, and the lack of DNA leaves this call unchecked. The receptor comes from a human donor with chronic lymphocytic leukemia. CDR3 loop: CASTTGTAQETQYF.